This T cell receptor beta chain was identified during a study of blood T cell repertoires in COVID-19. Across the whole study: PBMCs, B-cell-depleted T cells, or T cells provided the cDNA or gDNA that made up the material.

Methods used by the authors: Estimates of nucleated cell counts were drawn from the amplification of reference gene primers. TCRdb keeps only in-frame clones here, not all; method: immunoSEQ multiplex PCR. V and J calls and clone size are given by that table; D and trimming were obtained from the DNA. The table has some 7,000 clones, about 88% seen once. Trimming cost V 4 bases and J 4 bases; bases outside gene matches: 8. This CDR3 is built from 17 residues. Germline CDR1 and CDR2: MNHEY and SVGEGT. This sequence joins TRBV6-2 or TRBV6-3 and TRBJ1-4; 11 bases map to TRBD1. The sequence came from a human donor in a cohort sampled during active COVID-19. The donor label of this sample is uncertain. The sequenced material came from peripheral blood. The CDR3 region is CASSFWPGTGGNEKLFF. For the CDR3, the DNA is TGTGCCAGCAGTTTCTGGCCCGGGACAGGGGGTAATGAAAAACTGTTTTTT.